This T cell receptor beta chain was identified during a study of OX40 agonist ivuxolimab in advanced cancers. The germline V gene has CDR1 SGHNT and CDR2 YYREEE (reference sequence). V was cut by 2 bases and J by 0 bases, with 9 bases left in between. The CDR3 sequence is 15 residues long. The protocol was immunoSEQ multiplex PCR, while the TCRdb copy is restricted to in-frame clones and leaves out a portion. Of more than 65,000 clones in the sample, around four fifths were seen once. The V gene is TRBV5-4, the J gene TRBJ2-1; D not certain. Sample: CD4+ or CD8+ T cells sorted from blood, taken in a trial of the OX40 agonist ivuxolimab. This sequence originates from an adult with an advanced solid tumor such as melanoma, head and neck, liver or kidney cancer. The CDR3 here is CASSFTLSSYNEQFF. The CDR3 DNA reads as TGTGCCAGCAGCTTCACTTTGAGCTCCTACAATGAGCAGTTCTTC.